The 22 T cell receptor beta chains in this list originate from one sample, sequenced in a study of T cells in Graves' hyperthyroidism and ophthalmopathy. Researchers took RNA transcripts and amplified the TCR beta CDR3 regions from them. HTBI primers were used for first-round RT-PCR of the TCR CDR3. TCRdb reprocessed the multiplex PCR reads via MiXCR and lists one record per CDR3 protein. The profile shows a few hundred thousand distinct CDR3 sequences, approximately 16% of them singletons. Material: blood. These TCRs come from a woman between 35 and 50 years old with Graves' ophthalmopathy.

This clonotype has a handful of counts. The chain has TRBV28 and TRBJ1-4, with D tentatively TRBD1 (6 bases). This CDR3 contains 17 residues. CDR1 is MDHEN and CDR2 is SYDVKM in the germline V gene. V lost 7 bases, J lost 2 bases, and 20 bases lay in between. CDR3 region: CASNRGGGGATNEKLFF. The CDR3 DNA is TGTGCCAGCAACCGAGGGGGGGGAGGGGCCACTAATGAAAAACTGTTTTTT.

A word on this clonotype: A much larger clone lies a single base off, so this may be a read error. The V and J genes are TRBV12-3 or TRBV12-4 and TRBJ2-1; no firm D call. This CDR3 has 10 amino acids. CDR3 nucleotides: TGTGCCAATAAAAAGAATGAGCAGTCCTTC. It specifies CANKKNEQSF.

This clonotype was picked up a small number of times. J is TRBJ2-5 and V is TRBV2, with TRBD1 matching over 9 bases. V trimming: 4 bases; J trimming: 4 bases; junction bases outside the gene matches: 7. Looked up from germline, CDR1 is SNHLY and CDR2 is FYNNEI. CDR3 length equals 15 residues. The CDR3 coding sequence is TGTGCCAGCAGTGGAGACAGGGGGGCTGGAGAGACCCAGTACTTC. This codes for CASSGDRGAGETQYF.

This clonotype was counted many times. The chain links TRBV18 to TRBJ2-1; D unclear. The CDR3 consists of 12 residues. Trimming took 4 bases from V and 8 from J, leaving 9 bases between them. Germline values: CDR1 KGHSH, CDR2 LQKENI. This CDR3 is CASSQNRDEQFF. As DNA, the CDR3 is TGTGCCAGCTCACAGAATAGGGATGAGCAGTTCTTC.

This clonotype was counted many times. The chain couples TRBV7-9 to TRBJ2-1; TRBD2 is a possible D gene (6 bases). Germline CDR1 and CDR2: SEHNR and FQNEAQ (reference sequence). Between the trimmed V and J ends, which lost 1 base and 3 bases, there was a span of 7 bases. This CDR3 region has 14 residues. The CDR3 here is CASSLGGVYNEQFF. The CDR3 region has the DNA TGTGCCAGCAGCTTAGGGGGGGTCTACAATGAGCAGTTCTTC.

The sample holds many counts of this clonotype. The rearrangement joins TRBV18 to TRBJ2-7, with D unclear. The germline gives CDR1 KGHSH, CDR2 LQKENI. CDR3 length equals 13 residues. V lost 0 bases to trimming and J lost 6 bases, with 9 bases between them. CDR3 nucleotide sequence: TGTGCCAGCTCACCACCTCGGACCGGCGAGCAGTACTTC. As protein: CASSPPRTGEQYF.

CDR3 loop: CASSPRAVNTGELFF. CDR3 in DNA: TGTGCCAGCTCACCACGGGCGGTGAACACCGGGGAGCTGTTTTTT. The chain is built from TRBV18 and TRBJ2-2, with D unresolved. V lost 1 base to trimming and J lost 1 base, with 7 bases between them. This CDR3 has 15 residues. Per germline, CDR1 KGHSH and CDR2 LQKENI.

This clonotype came up many times. The chain links TRBV7-2 to TRBJ2-3; D is unresolved. CDR1 is SGHTA, CDR2 FQGNSA, per germline. Between the trimmed V and J ends, which lost 4 bases and 1 base, there was a span of 9 bases. The CDR3 spans 14 residues. The CDR3 is CASSSYLGTDTQYF. The DNA of the CDR3 is TGTGCCAGCAGCTCCTATCTAGGCACAGATACGCAGTATTTT.

The V gene is TRBV7-2, the J gene TRBJ1-1; D possibly corresponds to TRBD1 (6 bases). The CDR3 has 14 amino acids. The V gene's germline CDR1 is SGHTA and CDR2 FQGNSA. The germline V and J ends were trimmed by 6 bases and 5 bases, with 16 bases remaining between them. The CDR3 DNA is TGTGCCAGCAGTTCCCAGGGGCCAGGTACTGAAGCTTTCTTT. It is translated as CASSSQGPGTEAFF.

This clonotype has a count of ten or more. This sequence joins TRBV3-1 and TRBJ2-7, with D hard to call. The CDR3 is 15 residues long. Trimming took 3 bases from V and 0 from J, leaving 12 bases between them. Germline lookup yields CDR1 LGHDT and CDR2 YNNKEL (reference sequence). The CDR3 loop is CASSHRSPSSYEQYF. The CDR3 DNA is TGTGCCAGCAGCCACAGGAGCCCCAGCTCCTACGAGCAGTACTTC.

CDR3 DNA: TGTGCCAGCAGCTTAGGGGGGCAGACCGGGAGTGTATCTTTCTTT. It is translated as CASSLGGQTGSVSFF. The genes are TRBV13 and TRBJ1-1; tentative D call: TRBD1 (5 bases). Trimming stripped 0 bases from V and 12 bases from J, with 20 bases between. In germline, CDR1 is PRHDT, CDR2 FYEKMQ (reference sequence). The CDR3 sequence is 15 residues long.

This clonotype occurred a few times. The junction does not match germline at one end; this may be a read error. This chain joins TRBV7-6 and TRBJ1-5; D perhaps matches TRBD1 (5 bases). Germline V gene lookup returns CDR1 SGHVS and CDR2 FNYEAQ. The CDR3 covers 12 residues. The chain's CDR3 is CTSSLSQGPQHF. Written as DNA, the CDR3 is TGTACCAGCAGCTTATCCCAGGGACCCCAGCATTTT.

As for this clonotype: A junction end diverges from the germline sequence, so it may reflect a read error. The CDR3 nucleotides are TGTGCCAGCAGCCCACGAGCGGGGACAGATACGCAGTGTTTT. It encodes CASSPRAGTDTQCF. The V and J genes are TRBV28 and TRBJ2-3; TRBD1 or TRBD2 may be the D gene (7 bases each). The CDR3 totals 14 residues. Germline CDR1 is MDHEN and CDR2 is SYDVKM.

The chain has TRBV6-2 or TRBV6-3 and TRBJ2-1; either TRBD1 or TRBD2 may fit D (5 bases each). There are 20 residues in the CDR3. From germline, CDR1 is MNHEY and CDR2 SVGEGT. V was cut by 6 bases and J by 6 bases, with 33 bases left in between. The CDR3 is CASSYRRASSRIGARNEQFF. The CDR3 bases are TGTGCCAGCAGCTACCGTAGGGCTAGCAGCCGGATAGGGGCACGCAATGAGCAGTTCTTC.

In its sample, this clonotype was seen a few times. The rearrangement links TRBV10-3 to TRBJ1-2; D remains ambiguous. The CDR3 covers 12 residues. The germline gives CDR1 ENHRY, CDR2 SYGVKD. V lost 3 bases, J lost 5 bases, and 7 bases lay in between. CDR3 in amino acids: CAISDGEYGYTF. CDR3 sequence (DNA): TGTGCCATCAGTGACGGCGAATATGGCTACACCTTC.

This clonotype was seen many times. The genes are TRBV15 and TRBJ2-3; TRBD1 agrees at 8 bases. Germline CDR1 and CDR2: LNHNV and YYDKDF (reference sequence). The CDR3 totals 15 residues. J was trimmed by 2 bases and V by 1 base; bases with no gene match: 2. CDR3 coding DNA: TGTGCCACCAGCAGAGGGACAGGGAACACAGATACGCAGTATTTT. Its translation: CATSRGTGNTDTQYF.

In its sample, this clonotype was seen a few times. This rearrangement joins TRBV5-1 to TRBJ2-1; possible D gene TRBD1, 6 bases. The ends were cut back, 0 bases at V and 0 bases at J, with 10 bases in the middle. The germline V gene has CDR1 SGHRS and CDR2 YFSETQ. The CDR3 has 16 residues. The CDR3 DNA reads as TGCGCCAGCAGCTTGGATTTGACAGGCTCCTACAATGAGCAGTTCTTC. It translates to CASSLDLTGSYNEQFF.

This rearrangement joins TRBV14 to TRBJ1-3; TRBD1 matches 7 bases. This CDR3 has 17 amino acids. J was trimmed by 0 bases and V by 5 bases; bases with no gene match: 10. Germline CDR1 reads SGHDN; CDR2 reads FVKESK. The CDR3 DNA follows: TGTGCCAGCAGCAAAACCCTGGGACAGACCTCTGGAAACACCATATATTTT. This gives the protein CASSKTLGQTSGNTIYF.

This clonotype was seen a handful of times. This sequence joins TRBV6-1 and TRBJ2-4; TRBD1 might be the D (6 bases). The germline CDR1 and CDR2 sequences are MNHNS and SASEGT. The CDR3 loop spans 15 amino acids. V was trimmed by 7 bases and J by 9 bases, leaving 22 bases between them. In DNA, the CDR3 is TGTGCCAGCAAAACCCCGGGCCAGGGGAGAGGCATTCAGTACTTC. As protein: CASKTPGQGRGIQYF.

This clonotype has at least ten counts. The chain carries TRBV6-1 and TRBJ2-3; a weak D match, TRBD2 (5 bases). V was shortened by 7 bases and J by 6 bases, with 17 bases between the two germline ends. Germline V gives CDR1 MNHNS, CDR2 SASEGT. The CDR3 has 14 residues. The CDR3 DNA reads as TGTGCCAGCACCCAGACAACGGGGTCGGATACGCAGTATTTT. This gives the protein CASTQTTGSDTQYF.

V gene TRBV2 combines with J gene TRBJ1-4; 11 nucleotides align to TRBD1. The CDR3 sequence is 14 residues long. Looked up from germline, CDR1 is SNHLY and CDR2 is FYNNEI. V shed 1 base, J shed 11 bases, and the junction held 3 bases outside the gene matches. In nucleotides, the CDR3 is TGTGCCAGCAGTGAAGGGACAGGGGGCGTGAAACTGTTTTTT. This gives the protein CASSEGTGGVKLFF.

CDR3 sequence (DNA): TGTGCCAGCAGCTTAGCTCCCGGGTACTCCTACGAGCAGTACTTC. This gives the protein CASSLAPGYSYEQYF. This chain links TRBV7-8 with TRBJ2-7, with D unresolved. V lost 0 bases, J lost 0 bases, and 9 bases lay in between. This CDR3 region has 15 residues. Germline V lookup: CDR1 SGHVS, CDR2 FQNEAQ.